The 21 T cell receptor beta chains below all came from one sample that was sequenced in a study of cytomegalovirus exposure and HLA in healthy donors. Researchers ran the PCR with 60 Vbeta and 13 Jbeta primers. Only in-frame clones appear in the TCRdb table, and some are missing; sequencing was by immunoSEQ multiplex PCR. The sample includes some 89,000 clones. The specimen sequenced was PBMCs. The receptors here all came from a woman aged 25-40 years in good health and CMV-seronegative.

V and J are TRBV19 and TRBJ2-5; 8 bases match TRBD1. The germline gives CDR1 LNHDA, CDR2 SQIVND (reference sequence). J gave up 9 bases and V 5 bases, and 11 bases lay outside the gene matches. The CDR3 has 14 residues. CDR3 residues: CASSGTGGTSAQYF. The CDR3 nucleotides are TGTGCCAGTAGTGGGACAGGAGGGACTTCGGCCCAGTACTTC. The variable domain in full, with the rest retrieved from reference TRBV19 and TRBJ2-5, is DGGITQSPKYLFRKEGQNVTLSCEQNLNHDAMYWYRQDPGQGLRLIYYSQIVNDFQKGDIAEGYSVSREKKESFPLTVTSAQKNPTAFYLCASSGTGGTSAQYFGPGTRLLVL.

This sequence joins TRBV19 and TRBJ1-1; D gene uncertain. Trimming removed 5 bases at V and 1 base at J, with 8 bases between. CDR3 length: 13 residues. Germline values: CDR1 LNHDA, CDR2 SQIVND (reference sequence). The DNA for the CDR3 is TGTGCCAGTAGTCTAAATAGGAACACTGAAGCTTTCTTT. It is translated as CASSLNRNTEAFF.

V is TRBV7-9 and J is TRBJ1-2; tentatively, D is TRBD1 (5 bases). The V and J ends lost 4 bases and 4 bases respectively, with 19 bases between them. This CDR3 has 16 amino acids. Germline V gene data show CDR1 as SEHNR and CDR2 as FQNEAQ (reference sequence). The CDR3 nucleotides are TGTGCCAGCAGCTCCGCCCCTTGGGGCGGCGGCTATGGCTACACCTTC. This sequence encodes CASSSAPWGGGYGYTF.

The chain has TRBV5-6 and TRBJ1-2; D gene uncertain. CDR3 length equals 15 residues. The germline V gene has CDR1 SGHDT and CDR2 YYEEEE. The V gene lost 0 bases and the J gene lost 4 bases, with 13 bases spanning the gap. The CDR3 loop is CASSLAPGYGYGYTF. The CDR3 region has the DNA TGTGCCAGCAGCTTGGCCCCGGGGTACGGCTATGGCTACACCTTC.

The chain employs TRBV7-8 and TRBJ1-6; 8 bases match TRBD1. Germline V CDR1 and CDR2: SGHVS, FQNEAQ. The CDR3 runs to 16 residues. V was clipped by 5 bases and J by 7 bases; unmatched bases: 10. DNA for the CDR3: TGTGCCAGCAGCAATTTCGAAGACAGGGGCAATTCACCCCTCCACTTT. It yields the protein CASSNFEDRGNSPLHF.

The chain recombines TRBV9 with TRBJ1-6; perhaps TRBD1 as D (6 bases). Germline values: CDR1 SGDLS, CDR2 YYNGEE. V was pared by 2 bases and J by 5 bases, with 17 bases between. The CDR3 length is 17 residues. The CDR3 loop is CASSVSWQGIHNSPLHF. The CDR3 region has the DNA TGTGCCAGCAGCGTCTCGTGGCAGGGGATTCATAATTCACCCCTCCACTTT.

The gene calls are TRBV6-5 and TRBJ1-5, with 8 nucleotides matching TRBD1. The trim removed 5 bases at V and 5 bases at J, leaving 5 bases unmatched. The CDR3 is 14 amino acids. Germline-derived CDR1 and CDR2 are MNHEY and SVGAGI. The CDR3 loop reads CASSPGQVYQPQHF. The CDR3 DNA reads TGTGCCAGCAGTCCGGGACAGGTTTATCAGCCCCAGCATTTT.

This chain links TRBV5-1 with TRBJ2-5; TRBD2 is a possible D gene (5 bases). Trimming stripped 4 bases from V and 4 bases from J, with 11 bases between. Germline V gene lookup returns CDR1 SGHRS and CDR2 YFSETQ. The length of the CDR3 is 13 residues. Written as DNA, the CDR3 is TGCGCCAGCAGCCCCGGACTGGGAGAGACCCAGTACTTC. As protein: CASSPGLGETQYF. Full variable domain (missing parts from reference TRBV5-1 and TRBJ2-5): KAGVTQTPRYLIKTRGQQVTLSCSPISGHRSVSWYQQTPGQGLQFLFEYFSETQRNKGNFPGRFSGRQFSNSRSEMNVSTLELGDSALYLCASSPGLGETQYFGPGTRLLVL.

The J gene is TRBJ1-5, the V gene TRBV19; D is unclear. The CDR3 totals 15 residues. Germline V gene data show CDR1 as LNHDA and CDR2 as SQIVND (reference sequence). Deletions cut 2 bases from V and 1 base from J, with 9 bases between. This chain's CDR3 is CASSISRGSNQPQHF. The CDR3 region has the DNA TGTGCCAGTAGTATATCCCGGGGAAGCAATCAGCCCCAGCATTTT.

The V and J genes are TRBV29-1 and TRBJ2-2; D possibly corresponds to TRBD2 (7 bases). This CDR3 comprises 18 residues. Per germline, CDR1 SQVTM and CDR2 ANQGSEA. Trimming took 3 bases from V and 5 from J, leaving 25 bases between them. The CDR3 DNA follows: TGCAGCGTTGAGCCGCGGGAGAGGGGTAGGGGGGCAACCGGGGAGCTGTTTTTT. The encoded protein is CSVEPRERGRGATGELFF.

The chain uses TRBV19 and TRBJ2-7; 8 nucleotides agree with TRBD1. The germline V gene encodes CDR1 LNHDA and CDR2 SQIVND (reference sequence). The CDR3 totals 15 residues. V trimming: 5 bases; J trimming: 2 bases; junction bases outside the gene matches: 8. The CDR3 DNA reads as TGTGCCAGTAGTGACCAGGGGGCTAGAACCTACGAGCAGTACTTC. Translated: CASSDQGARTYEQYF.

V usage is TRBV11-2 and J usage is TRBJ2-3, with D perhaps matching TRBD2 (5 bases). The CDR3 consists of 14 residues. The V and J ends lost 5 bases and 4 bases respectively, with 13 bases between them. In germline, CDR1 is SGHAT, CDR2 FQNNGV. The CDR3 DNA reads TGTGCCAGCAGCCGAGGGCGCTCCTCAGATACGCAGTATTTT. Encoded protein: CASSRGRSSDTQYF.

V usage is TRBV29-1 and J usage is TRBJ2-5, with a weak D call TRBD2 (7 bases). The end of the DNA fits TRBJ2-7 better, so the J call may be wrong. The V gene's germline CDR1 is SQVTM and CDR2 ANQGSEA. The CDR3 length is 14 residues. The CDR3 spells CSVSGDMSSYEQYF. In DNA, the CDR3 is TGCAGCGTCAGCGGGGACATGAGCTCCTACGAGCAGTACTTC.

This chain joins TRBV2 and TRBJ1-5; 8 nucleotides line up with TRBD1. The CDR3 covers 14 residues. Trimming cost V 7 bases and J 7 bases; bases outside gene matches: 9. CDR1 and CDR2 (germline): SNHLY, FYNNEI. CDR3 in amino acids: CASNLQGAEQPQHF. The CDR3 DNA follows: TGTGCCAGCAACCTCCAGGGGGCTGAGCAGCCCCAGCATTTT.

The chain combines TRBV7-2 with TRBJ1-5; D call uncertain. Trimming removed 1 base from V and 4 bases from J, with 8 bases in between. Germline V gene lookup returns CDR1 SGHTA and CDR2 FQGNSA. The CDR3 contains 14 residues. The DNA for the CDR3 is TGTGCCAGCAGCTTAGTAGGGAGGAATCAGCCCCAGCATTTT. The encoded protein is CASSLVGRNQPQHF. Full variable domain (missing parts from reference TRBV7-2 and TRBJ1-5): GAGVSQSPSNKVTEKGKDVELRCDPISGHTALYWYRQSLGQGLEFLIYFQGNSAPDKSGLPSDRFSAERTGGSVSTLTIQRTQQEDSAVYLCASSLVGRNQPQHFGDGTRLSIL.

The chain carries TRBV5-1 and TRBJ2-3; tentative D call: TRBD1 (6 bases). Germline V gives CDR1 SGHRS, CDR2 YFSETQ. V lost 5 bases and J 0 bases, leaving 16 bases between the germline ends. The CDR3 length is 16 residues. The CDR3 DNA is TGCGCCAGCAGTAAACAGGGACCGGCTAGCACAGATACGCAGTATTTT. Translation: CASSKQGPASTDTQYF.

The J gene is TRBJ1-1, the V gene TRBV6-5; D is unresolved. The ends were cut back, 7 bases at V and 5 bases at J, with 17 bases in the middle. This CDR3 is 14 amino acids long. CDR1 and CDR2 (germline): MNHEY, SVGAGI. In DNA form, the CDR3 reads TGTGCCAGCACCCAACCGGGAGTAAGGACTGAAGCTTTCTTT. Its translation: CASTQPGVRTEAFF.

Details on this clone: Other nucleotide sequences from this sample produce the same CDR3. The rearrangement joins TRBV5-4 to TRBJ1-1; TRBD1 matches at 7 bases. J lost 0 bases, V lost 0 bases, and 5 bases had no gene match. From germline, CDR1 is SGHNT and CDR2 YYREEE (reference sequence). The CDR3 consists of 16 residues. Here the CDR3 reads CASSLGQGILNTEAFF. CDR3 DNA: TGTGCCAGCAGCTTGGGACAGGGAATCCTGAACACTGAAGCTTTCTTT.

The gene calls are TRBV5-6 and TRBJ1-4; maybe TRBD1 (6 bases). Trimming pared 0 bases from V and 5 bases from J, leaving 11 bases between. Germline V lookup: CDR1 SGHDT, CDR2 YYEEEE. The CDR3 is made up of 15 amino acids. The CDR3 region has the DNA TGTGCCAGCAGCTTGGGTCCAGGGGTAAATGAAAAACTGTTTTTT. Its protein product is CASSLGPGVNEKLFF.

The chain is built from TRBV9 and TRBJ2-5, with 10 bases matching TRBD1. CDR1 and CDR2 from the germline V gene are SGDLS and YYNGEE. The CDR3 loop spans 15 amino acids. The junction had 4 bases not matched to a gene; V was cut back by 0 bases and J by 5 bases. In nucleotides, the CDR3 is TGTGCCAGCAGCGTAGCCGGGACAGGGGACGAGACCCAGTACTTC. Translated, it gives CASSVAGTGDETQYF.

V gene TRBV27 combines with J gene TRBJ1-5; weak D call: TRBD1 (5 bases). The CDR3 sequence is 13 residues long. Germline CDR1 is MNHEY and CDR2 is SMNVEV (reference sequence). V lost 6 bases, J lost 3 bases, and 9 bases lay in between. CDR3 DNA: TGTGCCAGCAGAAGACAGCTCAATCAGCCCCAGCATTTT. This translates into CASRRQLNQPQHF.